This T cell receptor (beta chain) was observed in a study of beta chain features in type 1 diabetes. V was cut by 6 bases and J by 7 bases, with 13 bases left in between. This CDR3 contains 13 residues. CDR1 is MDHEN, CDR2 SYDVKM, per germline. This clone turned up a few times. Its antigen is currently unknown. The investigators reverse transcribed all of the isolated RNA, so they sequenced expressed TCRB transcripts. Measured with immunoSEQ multiplex PCR; TCRdb has only the in-frame clones, and not every one. The data show 600,000 to 700,000 clones, approximately 13% seen once. One heparinised draw of blood, averaging roughly 120 mL, came from each donor. Points from the study as a whole: There was a moderate but significant shortening of TCRB CDR3s in all four CD4+ subsets of Type 1 diabetes patients.

The clonotype comes from a man in his thirties or forties with type 1 diabetes. This rearrangement joins TRBV28 to TRBJ2-1; D may correspond to TRBD1 or TRBD2 (6 bases each). The sequencing input was naive CD4+ T cells from blood. CDR3 residues: CASRIGGDNEQFF. CDR3 bases: TGTGCCAGCAGGATCGGGGGCGATAATGAGCAGTTCTTC.